These 8 T cell receptor beta chains came from one sample sequenced in a study of PD-L1 blockade in urothelial cancer. Sequencing used immunoSEQ multiplex PCR; TCRdb keeps in-frame clones, though not all of them. This table has about 38,000 clones, about nine tenths appearing once. The sample in question was PBMCs, obtained around atezolizumab (anti-PD-L1) treatment. These receptors were obtained from a man between 65 and 85 years old with urothelial cancer.

The chain links TRBV28 to TRBJ1-2; 9 bases map to TRBD1. From germline, CDR1 is MDHEN and CDR2 SYDVKM. V shed 3 bases and J 4 bases; nucleotides not matched to a gene: 3. This CDR3 contains 14 residues. The CDR3: CASSFGQGSYGYTF. The DNA for the CDR3 is TGTGCCAGCAGTTTTGGACAGGGGAGCTATGGCTACACCTTC.

This chain uses TRBV29-1 with TRBJ2-5; tentative D call: TRBD2 (6 bases). V was trimmed by 4 bases and J by 4 bases, leaving 19 bases between them. Per the germline V gene, CDR1 is SQVTM and CDR2 is ANQGSEA. The CDR3 loop spans 15 amino acids. CDR3 region: CSVGMGGIAGETQYF. The CDR3 nucleotides are TGCAGCGTTGGAATGGGCGGGATTGCCGGAGAGACCCAGTACTTC.

This chain joins TRBV19 and TRBJ2-5, with D possibly being TRBD2 (6 bases). From germline, CDR1 is LNHDA and CDR2 SQIVND (reference sequence). The CDR3 contains 14 residues. V lost 5 bases to trimming and J lost 5 bases, with 15 bases between them. The DNA of the CDR3 is TGTGCCAGTAGTTCCCGAGTGGGGGGTGAGACCCAGTACTTC. Protein product: CASSSRVGGETQYF.

This clone was counted a few times. V and J are TRBV6-5 and TRBJ2-3, with a weak D call TRBD1 (6 bases). The CDR3 consists of 14 residues. V was clipped by 2 bases and J by 3 bases, with 9 bases between them. CDR1 and CDR2 from the germline V gene are MNHEY and SVGAGI. CDR3 loop: CASSYGQGTDTQYF. Written as DNA, the CDR3 is TGTGCCAGCAGTTACGGGCAGGGGACAGATACGCAGTATTTT.

This chain connects TRBV10-3 to TRBJ2-2, with 8 bases identical to TRBD1. Looked up from germline, CDR1 is ENHRY and CDR2 is SYGVKD. This CDR3 region has 14 residues. The J segment lost 1 base and the V segment lost 10 bases, leaving 5 bases of the junction unmatched. The CDR3 loop reads CATLTGVNTGELFF. The CDR3, as DNA: TGTGCCACTCTGACAGGGGTGAACACCGGGGAGCTGTTTTTT.

The count of this clone is one. The gene calls are TRBV5-5 and TRBJ1-5; 8 bases are a match to TRBD1. The CDR3 runs 13 residues. Germline loops: CDR1 SGHKS, CDR2 YYEKEE (reference sequence). V lost 2 bases to trimming and J lost 7 bases; unmatched junction nucleotides: 2. CDR3 region: CASSFQGAQPQHF. The CDR3 coding sequence is TGTGCCAGCAGCTTCCAGGGGGCACAGCCCCAGCATTTT.

This sequence joins TRBV27 and TRBJ2-5, with D perhaps TRBD1 (6 bases). The CDR3 loop spans 14 amino acids. CDR1 is MNHEY, CDR2 SMNVEV, per germline (reference sequence). V was cut by 1 base and J by 1 base, with 7 bases left in between. CDR3 nucleotides: TGTGCCAGCAGTTTATGGGGGCCCCAAGAGACCCAGTACTTC. Amino acid sequence: CASSLWGPQETQYF.

V gene TRBV5-1 combines with J gene TRBJ2-7; TRBD2 aligns across 9 bases. Germline V gene lookup returns CDR1 SGHRS and CDR2 YFSETQ. V shed 4 bases, J shed 2 bases, and the junction held 7 bases outside the gene matches. The CDR3 length is 15 residues. CDR3 in amino acids: CASSIPTSGTYEQYF. Here the CDR3 DNA reads TGCGCCAGCAGCATACCGACTAGCGGAACCTACGAGCAGTACTTC.